This record looks at one T cell receptor (beta chain) sequence and its context. Its antigen is as yet unknown. V dropped 4 bases and J dropped 0 bases, with 12 bases sitting between them. CDR3 length: 15 amino acids. From germline, CDR1 is MNHNY and CDR2 SVGAGI (reference sequence). This specimen belongs to a study of cytomegalovirus exposure and HLA in healthy donors. General study points: In a later analysis, specific HLA alleles were associated with 15,000 to 20,000 TCR beta sequences at a 0.05 false discovery rate. TCR beta V segments were, for the most part, productive about 87% or about 30% of the time in an earlier analysis. Overall, approximately 150 TCR beta chains were annotated as cytomegalovirus-associated.

The PCR employed 60 Vbeta primers together with 13 Jbeta primers. In the original processing: There were around 78 million unique TCR beta chains by a later count, and around 10 million of them were shared. The table came from immunoSEQ multiplex PCR; TCRdb's copy has only in-frame clones and leaves some out. That table gives V, J and clone size, and the DNA gave D and trimming. The sample lists about 140,000 clones, around 80% occurring once. The sample consisted of PBMCs. This sequence was found in a male donor in good health and CMV-seronegative. The chain recombines TRBV6-6 with TRBJ2-5; D may be TRBD1 (6 bases). Here the CDR3 reads CASSSGVLYQETQYF. The CDR3 DNA reads TGTGCCAGCAGTTCAGGGGTCTTGTACCAAGAGACCCAGTACTTC.